This T cell receptor (beta chain) came from a study of T cells in Graves' hyperthyroidism and ophthalmopathy. The junction had 5 bases not matched to a gene; V was cut back by 2 bases and J by 2 bases. This CDR3 is built from 15 residues. Amplification targeted TCR beta CDR3 regions from RNA transcripts. Carried out on the TCR CDR3, a first-round RT-PCR used the HTBI primer set. TCRdb used MiXCR to reprocess the multiplex PCR reads, holding one entry per CDR3 protein. The sample comprises 250,000 to 300,000 distinct CDR3 sequences, roughly a fifth of which are singletons, and approximately 35% rests with the top ten.

The origin of this receptor is a man aged 45 to 65 with Graves' ophthalmopathy. The sample was blood. The chain couples TRBV12-3 or TRBV12-4 to TRBJ1-2; 7 bases agree with TRBD1. The DNA for the CDR3 is TGTGCCAGCAGTTTAAAGGGGGCGGAAAACTATGGCTACACCTTC. Translated: CASSLKGAENYGYTF.